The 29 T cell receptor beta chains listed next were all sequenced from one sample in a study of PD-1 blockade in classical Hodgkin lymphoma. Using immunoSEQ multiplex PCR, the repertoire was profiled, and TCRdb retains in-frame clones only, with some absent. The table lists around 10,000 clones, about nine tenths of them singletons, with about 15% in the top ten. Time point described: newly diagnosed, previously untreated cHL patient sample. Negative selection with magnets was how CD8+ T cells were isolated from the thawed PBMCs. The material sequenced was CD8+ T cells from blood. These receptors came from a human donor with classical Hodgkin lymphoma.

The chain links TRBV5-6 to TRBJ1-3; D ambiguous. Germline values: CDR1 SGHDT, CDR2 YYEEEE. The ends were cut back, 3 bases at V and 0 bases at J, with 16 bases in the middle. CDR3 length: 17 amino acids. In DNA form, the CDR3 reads TGTGCCAGCAGCTCAACAGAAGTACTGAGCTCTGGAAACACCATATATTTT. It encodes CASSSTEVLSSGNTIYF.

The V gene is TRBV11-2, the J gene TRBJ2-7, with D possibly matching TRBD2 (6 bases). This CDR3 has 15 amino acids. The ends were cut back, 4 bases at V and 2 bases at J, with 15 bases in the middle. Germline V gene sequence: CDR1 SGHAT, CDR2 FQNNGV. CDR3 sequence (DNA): TGTGCCAGCAGCTGGCCGACGGCGGGGACCTACGAGCAGTACTTC. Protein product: CASSWPTAGTYEQYF.

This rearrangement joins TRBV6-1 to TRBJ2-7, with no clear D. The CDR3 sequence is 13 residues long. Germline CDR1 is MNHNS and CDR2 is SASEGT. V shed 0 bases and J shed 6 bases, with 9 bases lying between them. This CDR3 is CASSEAPFGEQYF. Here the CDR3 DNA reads TGTGCCAGCAGTGAAGCCCCTTTTGGCGAGCAGTACTTC.

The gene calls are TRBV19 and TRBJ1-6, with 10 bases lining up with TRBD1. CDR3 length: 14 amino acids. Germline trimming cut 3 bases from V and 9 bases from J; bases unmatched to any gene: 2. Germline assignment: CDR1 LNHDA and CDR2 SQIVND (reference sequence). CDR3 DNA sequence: TGTGCCAGTAGTATCTGGGACAGGGGTTCACCCCTCCACTTT. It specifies CASSIWDRGSPLHF. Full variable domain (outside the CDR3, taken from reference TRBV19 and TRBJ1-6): DGGITQSPKYLFRKEGQNVTLSCEQNLNHDAMYWYRQDPGQGLRLIYYSQIVNDFQKGDIAEGYSVSREKKESFPLTVTSAQKNPTAFYLCASSIWDRGSPLHFGNGTRLTVT.

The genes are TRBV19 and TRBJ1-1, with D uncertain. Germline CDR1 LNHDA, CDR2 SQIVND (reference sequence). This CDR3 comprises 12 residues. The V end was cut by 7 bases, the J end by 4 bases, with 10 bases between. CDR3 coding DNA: TGTGCCAGTACCGATCCCGGCACTGAAGCTTTCTTT. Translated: CASTDPGTEAFF.

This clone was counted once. The CDR3 nucleotides read TGTGCCAGCAGCCCCGAAGGGCGGGGAGCTTTCTTT. Translation gives CASSPEGRGAFF. The chain is built from TRBV9 and TRBJ1-1, with D uncertain. Germline V gene lookup returns CDR1 SGDLS and CDR2 YYNGEE. V lost 4 bases to trimming and J lost 10 bases, with 14 bases between them. The CDR3 loop spans 12 amino acids.

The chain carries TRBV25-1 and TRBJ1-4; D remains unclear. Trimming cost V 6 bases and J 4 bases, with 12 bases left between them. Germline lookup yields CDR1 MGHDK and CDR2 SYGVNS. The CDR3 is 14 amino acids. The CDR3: CASSQRQYNEKLFF. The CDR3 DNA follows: TGTGCCAGCAGCCAAAGGCAGTATAATGAAAAACTGTTTTTT.

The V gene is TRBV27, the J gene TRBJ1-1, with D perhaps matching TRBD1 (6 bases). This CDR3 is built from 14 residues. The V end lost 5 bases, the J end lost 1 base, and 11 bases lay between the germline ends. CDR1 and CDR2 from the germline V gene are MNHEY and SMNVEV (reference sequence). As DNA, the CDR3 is TGTGCCAGCAGTCCAGGACAGCGGAACACTGAAGCTTTCTTT. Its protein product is CASSPGQRNTEAFF.

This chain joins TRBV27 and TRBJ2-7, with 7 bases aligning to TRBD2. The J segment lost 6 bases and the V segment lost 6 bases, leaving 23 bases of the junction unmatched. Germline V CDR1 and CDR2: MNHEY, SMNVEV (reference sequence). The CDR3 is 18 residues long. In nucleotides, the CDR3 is TGTGCCAGCAGCCTTCAGCCCCCGGGACTACGACCCCGCGGCGAGCAGTACTTC. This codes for CASSLQPPGLRPRGEQYF.

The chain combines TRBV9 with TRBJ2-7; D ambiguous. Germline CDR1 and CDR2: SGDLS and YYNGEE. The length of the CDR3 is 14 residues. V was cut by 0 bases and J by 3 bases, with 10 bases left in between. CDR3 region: CASSVDGVLYEQYF. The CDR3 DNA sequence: TGTGCCAGCAGCGTAGATGGGGTGCTCTACGAGCAGTACTTC. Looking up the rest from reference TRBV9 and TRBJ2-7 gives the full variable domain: DSGVTQTPKHLITATGQRVTLRCSPRSGDLSVYWYQQSLDQGLQFLIQYYNGEERAKGNILERFSAQQFPDLHSELNLSSLELGDSALYFCASSVDGVLYEQYFGPGTRLTVT.

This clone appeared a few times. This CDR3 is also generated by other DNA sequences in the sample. CDR3 protein: CASSLDLGLDTEAFF. CDR3 DNA sequence: TGTGCCAGCAGCTTAGACCTGGGGTTGGACACTGAAGCTTTCTTT. The rearrangement joins TRBV7-2 to TRBJ1-1; D remains unclear. The CDR3 runs 15 residues. The V end lost 1 base, the J end lost 3 bases, and 12 bases lay between the germline ends. The V gene's germline CDR1 is SGHTA and CDR2 FQGNSA. Complete variable domain (other parts from reference TRBV7-2 and TRBJ1-1): GAGVSQSPSNKVTEKGKDVELRCDPISGHTALYWYRQSLGQGLEFLIYFQGNSAPDKSGLPSDRFSAERTGGSVSTLTIQRTQQEDSAVYLCASSLDLGLDTEAFFGQGTRLTVV.

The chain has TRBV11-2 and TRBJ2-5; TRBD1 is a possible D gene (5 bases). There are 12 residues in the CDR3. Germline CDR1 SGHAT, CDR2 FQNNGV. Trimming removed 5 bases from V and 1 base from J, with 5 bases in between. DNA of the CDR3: TGTGCCAGCAGCGGGGCCCAAGAGACCCAGTACTTC. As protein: CASSGAQETQYF.

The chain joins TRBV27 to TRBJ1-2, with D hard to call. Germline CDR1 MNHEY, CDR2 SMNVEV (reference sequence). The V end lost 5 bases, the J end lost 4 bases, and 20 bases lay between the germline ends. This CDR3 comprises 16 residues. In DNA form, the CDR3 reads TGTGCCAGCAGTCTCTTCGGGTTCCCAACCTTCTATGGCTACACCTTC. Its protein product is CASSLFGFPTFYGYTF.

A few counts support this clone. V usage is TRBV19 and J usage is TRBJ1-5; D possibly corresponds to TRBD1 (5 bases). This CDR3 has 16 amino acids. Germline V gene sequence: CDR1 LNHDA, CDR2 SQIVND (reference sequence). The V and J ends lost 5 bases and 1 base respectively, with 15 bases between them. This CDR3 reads CASSLRQTRSNQPQHF. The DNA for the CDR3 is TGTGCCAGTAGTCTAAGACAGACCAGGAGCAATCAGCCCCAGCATTTT.

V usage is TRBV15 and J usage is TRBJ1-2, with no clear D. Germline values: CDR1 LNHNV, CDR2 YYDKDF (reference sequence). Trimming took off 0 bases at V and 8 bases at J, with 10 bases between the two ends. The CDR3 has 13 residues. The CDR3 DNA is TGTGCCACCAGCAGAGATCCCGTAGGGGGCTACACCTTC. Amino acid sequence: CATSRDPVGGYTF.

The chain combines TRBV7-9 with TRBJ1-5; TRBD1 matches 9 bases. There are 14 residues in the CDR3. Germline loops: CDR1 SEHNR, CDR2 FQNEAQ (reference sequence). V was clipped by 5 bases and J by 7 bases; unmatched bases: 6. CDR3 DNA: TGTGCCAGCAGCGGTGGGACAGGGTGGCAGCCCCAGCATTTT. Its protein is CASSGGTGWQPQHF.

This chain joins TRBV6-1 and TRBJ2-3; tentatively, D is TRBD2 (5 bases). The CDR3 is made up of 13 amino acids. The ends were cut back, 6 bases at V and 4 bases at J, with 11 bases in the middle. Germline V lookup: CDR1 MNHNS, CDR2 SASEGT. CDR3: CASSSLAPDTQYF. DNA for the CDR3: TGTGCCAGCAGCTCCCTAGCACCAGATACGCAGTATTTT.

CDR3 region: CASSFSYNEQFF. The CDR3 DNA reads TGTGCCAGCAGTTTCTCCTACAATGAGCAGTTCTTC. The V call is TRBV27, the J call TRBJ2-1; D gene ambiguous. The CDR3 spans 12 residues. V lost 3 bases, J lost 0 bases, and 0 bases lay in between. Germline V gene sequence: CDR1 MNHEY, CDR2 SMNVEV (reference sequence).

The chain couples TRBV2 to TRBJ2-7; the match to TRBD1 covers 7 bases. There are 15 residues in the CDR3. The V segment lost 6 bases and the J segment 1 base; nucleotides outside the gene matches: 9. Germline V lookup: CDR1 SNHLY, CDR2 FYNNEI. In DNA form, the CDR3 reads TGTGCCAGCAGCCCGGGACAGATCTTTTCCTACGAGCAGTACTTC. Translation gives CASSPGQIFSYEQYF. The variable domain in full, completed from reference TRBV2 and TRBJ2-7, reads EPEVTQTPSHQVTQMGQEVILRCVPISNHLYFYWYRQILGQKVEFLVSFYNNEISEKSEIFDDQFSVERPDGSNFTLKIRSTKLEDSAMYFCASSPGQIFSYEQYFGPGTRLTVT.

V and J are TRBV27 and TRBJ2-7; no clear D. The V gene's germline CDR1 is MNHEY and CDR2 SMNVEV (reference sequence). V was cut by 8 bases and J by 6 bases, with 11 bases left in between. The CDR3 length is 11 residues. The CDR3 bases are TGTGCCAGCGGCCGAGGATCCGAGCAGTACTTC. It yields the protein CASGRGSEQYF.

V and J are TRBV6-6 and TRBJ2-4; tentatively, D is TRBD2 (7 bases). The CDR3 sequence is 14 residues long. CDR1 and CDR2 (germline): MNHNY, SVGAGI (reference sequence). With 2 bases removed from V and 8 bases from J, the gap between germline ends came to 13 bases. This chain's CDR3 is CASSYGGGADIQYF. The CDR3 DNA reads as TGTGCCAGCAGTTACGGTGGGGGGGCAGACATTCAGTACTTC.

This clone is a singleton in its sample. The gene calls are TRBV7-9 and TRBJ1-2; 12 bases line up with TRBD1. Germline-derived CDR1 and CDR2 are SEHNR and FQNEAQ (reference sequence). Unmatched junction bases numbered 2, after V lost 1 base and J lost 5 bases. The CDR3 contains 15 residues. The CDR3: CASSLGDRGLYGYTF. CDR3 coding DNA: TGTGCCAGCAGCTTAGGGGACAGGGGGCTATATGGCTACACCTTC.

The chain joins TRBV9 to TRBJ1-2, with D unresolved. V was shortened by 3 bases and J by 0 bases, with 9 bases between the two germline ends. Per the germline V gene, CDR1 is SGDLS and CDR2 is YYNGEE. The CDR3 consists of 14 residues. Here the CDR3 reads CASSGGSSNYGYTF. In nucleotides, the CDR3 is TGTGCCAGCAGCGGGGGATCATCTAACTATGGCTACACCTTC.

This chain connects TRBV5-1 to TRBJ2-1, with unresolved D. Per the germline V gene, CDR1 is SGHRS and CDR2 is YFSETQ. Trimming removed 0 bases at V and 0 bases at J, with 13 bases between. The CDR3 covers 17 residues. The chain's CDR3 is CASSLEVRSSSYNEQFF. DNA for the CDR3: TGCGCCAGCAGCTTGGAGGTCAGGTCGAGCTCCTACAATGAGCAGTTCTTC.

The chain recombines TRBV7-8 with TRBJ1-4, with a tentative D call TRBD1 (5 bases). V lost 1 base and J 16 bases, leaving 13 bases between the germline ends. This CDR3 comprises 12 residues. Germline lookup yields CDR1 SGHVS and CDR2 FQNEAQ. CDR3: CASSLGDSDQFF. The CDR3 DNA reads TGTGCCAGCAGCTTAGGAGACAGCGACCAGTTTTTT.

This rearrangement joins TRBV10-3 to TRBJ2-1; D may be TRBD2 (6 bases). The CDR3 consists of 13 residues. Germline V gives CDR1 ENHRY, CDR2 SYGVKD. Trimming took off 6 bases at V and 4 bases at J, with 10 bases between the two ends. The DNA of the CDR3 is TGTGCCATCAGCGCCGGGACTTACAATGAGCAGTTCTTC. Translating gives CAISAGTYNEQFF.

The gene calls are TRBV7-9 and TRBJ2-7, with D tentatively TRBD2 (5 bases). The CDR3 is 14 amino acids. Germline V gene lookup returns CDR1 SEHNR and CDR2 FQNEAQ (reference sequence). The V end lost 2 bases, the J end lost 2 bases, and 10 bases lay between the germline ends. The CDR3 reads CASSLTDGTYEQYF. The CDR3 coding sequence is TGTGCCAGCAGCTTAACCGACGGGACCTACGAGCAGTACTTC. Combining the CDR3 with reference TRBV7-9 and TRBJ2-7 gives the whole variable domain DTGVSQNPRHKITKRGQNVTFRCDPISEHNRLYWYRQTLGQGPEFLTYFQNEAQLEKSRLLSDRFSAERPKGSFSTLEIQRTEQGDSAMYLCASSLTDGTYEQYFGPGTRLTVT.

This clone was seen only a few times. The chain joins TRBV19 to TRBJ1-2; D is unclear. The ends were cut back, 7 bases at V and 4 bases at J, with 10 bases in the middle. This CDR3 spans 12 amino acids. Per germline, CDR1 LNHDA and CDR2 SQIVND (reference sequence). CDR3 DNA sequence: TGTGCCAGTAAGGCCAGCGGCTATGGCTACACCTTC. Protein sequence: CASKASGYGYTF.

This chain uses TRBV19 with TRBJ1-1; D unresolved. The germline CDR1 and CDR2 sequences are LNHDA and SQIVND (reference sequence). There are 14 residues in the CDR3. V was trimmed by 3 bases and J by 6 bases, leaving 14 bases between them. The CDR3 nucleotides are TGTGCCAGTAGTATCATCTTTAAGGGCTCTGAAGCTTTCTTT. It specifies CASSIIFKGSEAFF.